Presented here are 32 T cell receptor beta chains from one specimen sequenced in a study of blood T cell repertoires in COVID-19. Generated by immunoSEQ multiplex PCR, the TCRdb table keeps only in-frame clones and is missing some. The sample records some 45,000 clones, 80% to 90% being singletons. Sequencing input: peripheral blood. The receptors derive from a human donor with active COVID-19. The donor label of this sample is uncertain.

V gene TRBV19 combines with J gene TRBJ1-5, with D possibly matching TRBD1 (5 bases). Trimming left V 5 bases short and J 1 base short, with 9 bases between. The germline V gene has CDR1 LNHDA and CDR2 SQIVND (reference sequence). CDR3 size: 14 residues. The CDR3 loop is CASSSGQSNQPQHF. CDR3 nucleotides: TGTGCCAGTAGTTCAGGGCAAAGCAATCAGCCCCAGCATTTT.

The chain joins TRBV7-8 to TRBJ2-6; no clear D. CDR1 SGHVS and CDR2 FQNEAQ come from the germline V gene. V shed 4 bases and J shed 0 bases, with 4 bases lying between them. This CDR3 has 14 residues. This chain's CDR3 is CASSWLSGANVLTF. Written as DNA, the CDR3 is TGTGCCAGCAGCTGGCTCTCTGGGGCCAACGTCCTGACTTTC.

The chain carries TRBV7-9 and TRBJ1-3; 9 bases match TRBD1. V trimming: 4 bases; J trimming: 2 bases; junction bases outside the gene matches: 6. Looked up from germline, CDR1 is SEHNR and CDR2 is FQNEAQ (reference sequence). The CDR3 is 16 residues long. The CDR3 region has the DNA TGTGCCAGCAGCTCAGGACAGGGGAGGACTGGAAACACCATATATTTT. It encodes CASSSGQGRTGNTIYF.

This rearrangement joins TRBV5-5 to TRBJ1-1; D possibly corresponds to TRBD1 (5 bases). This CDR3 comprises 14 residues. Trimming shortened V by 4 bases and J by 5 bases, and 15 bases separated the two germline ends. Germline V gene data show CDR1 as SGHKS and CDR2 as YYEKEE (reference sequence). The CDR3 DNA reads as TGTGCCAGCAGCCCCGGGGGGGGTTGGACTGAAGCTTTCTTT. This translates into CASSPGGGWTEAFF. Drawing the rest from reference TRBV5-5 and TRBJ1-1, the complete variable domain is DAGVTQSPTHLIKTRGQQVTLRCSPISGHKSVSWYQQVLGQGPQFIFQYYEKEERGRGNFPDRFSARQFPNYSSELNVNALLLGDSALYLCASSPGGGWTEAFFGQGTRLTVV.

The CDR3 loop is CASSESGGAGEQYF. The CDR3 DNA reads as TGCGCCAGCAGTGAGTCAGGGGGGGCAGGGGAGCAGTACTTC. This chain uses TRBV10-1 with TRBJ2-7, with a tentative D call TRBD2 (7 bases). Trimming took off 0 bases at V and 7 bases at J, with 13 bases between the two ends. Germline CDR1 WNHNN, CDR2 SYGVQD (reference sequence). The CDR3 extends over 14 amino acids.

In regard to this clone: A junction boundary mismatches the germline segment, possibly from a read error. The chain links TRBV14 to TRBJ2-2, with D possibly TRBD1 on 5 matching bases. Germline V gene data show CDR1 as SGHDN and CDR2 as FVKESK. CDR3 length equals 14 residues. Written as DNA, the CDR3 is TGTGCCAGCAGCCGACAGAGGAACACCGGAGAGCTGTTTTTT. Its protein is CASSRQRNTGELFF.

The chain uses TRBV7-7 and TRBJ2-1, with 7 bases aligning to TRBD2. The CDR3 consists of 16 residues. CDR1 and CDR2 (germline): SSHAT, FNYEAQ (reference sequence). CDR3 DNA sequence: TGTGCTTACGAAGGTCGAGCGGGGTGGCCCTACAATGAGCAGTTCTTC. Residues: CAYEGRAGWPYNEQFF. Full variable domain (remainder filled in from reference TRBV7-7 and TRBJ2-1): GAGVSQSPRYKVTKRGQDVTLRCDPISSHATLYWYQQALGQGPEFLTYFNYEAQPDKSGLPSDRFSAERPEGSISTLTIQRTEQRDSAMYRCAYEGRAGWPYNEQFFGPGTRLTVL.

V usage is TRBV6-5 and J usage is TRBJ2-1, with TRBD2 matching over 10 bases. Trimming at V came to 6 bases and at J to 5 bases, leaving 7 bases not matched to a gene. CDR1 MNHEY and CDR2 SVGAGI come from the germline V gene. The CDR3 loop spans 15 amino acids. CDR3 bases: TGTGCCAGCAGCAGACTAGCGGGTCTACACAATGAGCAGTTCTTC. It translates to CASSRLAGLHNEQFF.

This sequence joins TRBV24-1 and TRBJ2-7, with 7 nucleotides matching TRBD1. The germline V gene encodes CDR1 KGHDR and CDR2 SFDVKD. The junction had 12 bases not matched to a gene; V was cut back by 12 bases and J by 5 bases. CDR3 size: 13 residues. This CDR3 is CAPPEGGSHEQYF. The DNA for the CDR3 is TGTGCCCCCCCGGAAGGGGGCTCTCACGAGCAGTACTTC.

The chain carries TRBV5-6 and TRBJ1-6, with TRBD1 matching over 7 bases. J was trimmed by 7 bases and V by 1 base; bases with no gene match: 2. Germline CDR1 and CDR2: SGHDT and YYEEEE. CDR3 length equals 14 residues. CDR3 residues: CASSLLTGNSPLHF. Here the CDR3 DNA reads TGTGCCAGCAGCTTGCTGACAGGGAATTCACCCCTCCACTTT.

The chain combines TRBV7-6 with TRBJ2-1, with 12 bases that match TRBD2. V was clipped by 6 bases and J by 7 bases; unmatched bases: 7. Per germline, CDR1 SGHVS and CDR2 FNYEAQ. The CDR3 runs to 15 residues. CDR3 nucleotides: TGTGCCAGCAGTAGAGTCACTAGCGGGAGGAATGAGCAGTTCTTC. Protein product: CASSRVTSGRNEQFF. The variable domain in full, completed from reference TRBV7-6 and TRBJ2-1, reads GAGVSQSPRYKVTKRGQDVALRCDPISGHVSLYWYRQALGQGPEFLTYFNYEAQQDKSGLPNDRFSAERPEGSISTLTIQRTEQRDSAMYRCASSRVTSGRNEQFFGPGTRLTVL.

This clone appeared once. CDR3 nucleotides: TGTGCCAGCAGACCCAGGGGCAGCACAGATACGCAGTATTTT. Translation: CASRPRGSTDTQYF. The V gene is TRBV6-5, the J gene TRBJ2-3; D may be TRBD1 (6 bases). Looked up from germline, CDR1 is MNHEY and CDR2 is SVGAGI. Trimming pared 6 bases from V and 0 bases from J, leaving 10 bases between. The CDR3 loop spans 14 amino acids.

The V gene is TRBV7-9, the J gene TRBJ2-5; no definite D call. Trimming removed 5 bases at V and 2 bases at J, with 12 bases between. This CDR3 comprises 14 residues. From germline, CDR1 is SEHNR and CDR2 FQNEAQ (reference sequence). CDR3 DNA: TGTGCCAGCAGCGCAACCCGGGTACAAGAGACCCAGTACTTC. This translates into CASSATRVQETQYF.

This clone was observed a few times. The V gene is TRBV7-2, the J gene TRBJ1-2; D remains ambiguous. CDR3 length: 13 amino acids. The ends were cut back, 5 bases at V and 5 bases at J, with 12 bases in the middle. Per the germline V gene, CDR1 is SGHTA and CDR2 is FQGNSA. CDR3 loop: CASSRAPGYGYTF. The CDR3 region has the DNA TGTGCCAGCAGCCGGGCTCCGGGGTATGGCTACACCTTC.

J is TRBJ2-2 and V is TRBV24-1; 7 positions match TRBD1. The CDR3 has 14 residues. The J segment lost 4 bases and the V segment lost 7 bases, leaving 5 bases of the junction unmatched. CDR1 and CDR2 from the germline V gene are KGHDR and SFDVKD. The CDR3 is CATRRGRGTGELFF. The DNA of the CDR3 is TGTGCCACCAGAAGGGGGCGTGGCACCGGGGAGCTGTTTTTT.

V and J are TRBV4-1 and TRBJ2-1, with TRBD2 as a possible D gene (6 bases). The CDR3 length is 15 residues. The germline V and J ends were trimmed by 1 base and 9 bases, with 16 bases remaining between them. Germline V gene sequence: CDR1 MGHRA, CDR2 YSYEKL. The CDR3 DNA follows: TGCGCCAGCAGCCAAGGGCGTCCGGGGGACGGTGAGCAGTTCTTC. Translation gives CASSQGRPGDGEQFF.

The chain links TRBV7-6 to TRBJ1-4; perhaps TRBD1 as D (5 bases). The V gene lost 8 bases and the J gene lost 4 bases, with 8 bases spanning the gap. CDR1 and CDR2 (germline): SGHVS, FNYEAQ. CDR3 size: 12 residues. This CDR3 is CASQGFNEKLFF. The CDR3 DNA sequence: TGTGCCAGCCAGGGTTTTAATGAAAAACTGTTTTTT. The full variable domain, in which reference TRBV7-6 and TRBJ1-4 provide the parts outside the CDR3, is GAGVSQSPRYKVTKRGQDVALRCDPISGHVSLYWYRQALGQGPEFLTYFNYEAQQDKSGLPNDRFSAERPEGSISTLTIQRTEQRDSAMYRCASQGFNEKLFFGSGTQLSVL.

This clone showed up just a few times. The chain joins TRBV2 to TRBJ2-5; a weak D match, TRBD2 (6 bases). The V end was cut by 8 bases, the J end by 4 bases, with 14 bases between. The CDR3 contains 13 residues. In germline, CDR1 is SNHLY, CDR2 FYNNEI. CDR3 sequence (DNA): TGTGCCAGCTGCTCGCTGGGGGGAGAGACCCAGTACTTC. Translating gives CASCSLGGETQYF.

J is TRBJ2-1 and V is TRBV29-1; 11 nucleotides align to TRBD1. CDR1 and CDR2 from the germline V gene are SQVTM and ANQGSEA. The CDR3 covers 13 residues. DNA for the CDR3: TGCATCAAAGGCGGGACAGGGGGCAATGAGCAGTTCTTC. Protein: CIKGGTGGNEQFF.

The V and J genes are TRBV3-1 (or the pseudogene TRBV3-2) and TRBJ1-4, with 7 bases matching TRBD1. Germline V CDR1 and CDR2: LGHDT, YNNKEL (reference sequence). This CDR3 comprises 16 residues. V was pared by 0 bases and J by 7 bases, with 8 bases of the junction left unmatched. Here the CDR3 DNA reads TGTGCCAGCAGCCAAGATGGAGGGGGCTGGGGTGAAAAACTGTTTTTT. Translation gives CASSQDGGGWGEKLFF.

The chain links TRBV7-2 to TRBJ2-1, with TRBD2 as a possible D gene (6 bases). The CDR3 contains 12 residues. CDR1 SGHTA and CDR2 FQGNSA come from the germline V gene. Deletions cut 6 bases from V and 10 bases from J, with 13 bases between. The CDR3 loop reads CASSKAGGEQFF. DNA of the CDR3: TGTGCCAGCAGTAAAGCGGGTGGGGAGCAGTTCTTC.

The chain is built from TRBV2 and TRBJ2-1, with 7 bases aligning to TRBD2. The CDR3 runs 19 residues. V dropped 6 bases and J dropped 6; count of bases not matched to a gene: 23. Germline-derived CDR1 and CDR2 are SNHLY and FYNNEI. This chain's CDR3 is CASSQTVAEGGPSGNEQFF. The DNA of the CDR3 is TGTGCCAGCAGCCAAACAGTAGCTGAGGGAGGGCCGTCCGGCAATGAGCAGTTCTTC.

This sequence joins TRBV6-2 or TRBV6-3 and TRBJ2-1; D is perhaps TRBD1 (5 bases). This CDR3 contains 19 residues. Trimming pared 1 base from V and 7 bases from J, leaving 26 bases between. Germline V CDR1 and CDR2: MNHEY, SVGEGT. The DNA of the CDR3 is TGTGCCAGCAGTTACTTTCCCACCCGTACGGCCCGCTCAGGGAATGAGCAGTTCTTC. Encoded protein: CASSYFPTRTARSGNEQFF.

This chain uses TRBV9 with TRBJ1-4; D gene unclear. Per the germline V gene, CDR1 is SGDLS and CDR2 is YYNGEE. The V and J ends lost 3 bases and 3 bases respectively, with 12 bases between them. The CDR3 is 15 amino acids. The CDR3 DNA is TGTGCCAGCAGCGGATACGGGATACCTAATGAAAAACTGTTTTTT. This translates into CASSGYGIPNEKLFF.

V usage is TRBV7-2 and J usage is TRBJ1-2; perhaps TRBD1 as D (5 bases). Per germline, CDR1 SGHTA and CDR2 FQGNSA. V was cut by 3 bases and J by 4 bases, with 15 bases left in between. The CDR3 is 15 residues long. The CDR3, as DNA: TGTGCCAGCAGCTTGGGTGGACGGACAACCTATGGCTACACCTTC. Protein sequence: CASSLGGRTTYGYTF.

The genes are TRBV14 and TRBJ2-1; 7 bases map to TRBD1. V trimming: 4 bases; J trimming: 3 bases; junction bases outside the gene matches: 6. Germline V gene sequence: CDR1 SGHDN, CDR2 FVKESK. The CDR3 runs to 15 residues. In DNA form, the CDR3 reads TGTGCCAGCAGCCTCCGACAGGGAGTCTACAATGAGCAGTTCTTC. Translation: CASSLRQGVYNEQFF.

The rearrangement links TRBV4-1 to TRBJ1-2, with 9 bases lining up with TRBD1. The trim removed 0 bases at V and 5 bases at J, leaving 1 base unmatched. The CDR3 loop spans 14 amino acids. Germline values: CDR1 MGHRA, CDR2 YSYEKL. This CDR3 reads CASSQDGQGYGYTF. DNA of the CDR3: TGCGCCAGCAGCCAAGACGGACAGGGGTATGGCTACACCTTC.

The V and J genes are TRBV2 and TRBJ2-5; D is possibly TRBD1 (5 bases). CDR1 and CDR2 (germline): SNHLY, FYNNEI. Trimming removed 1 base from V and 4 bases from J, with 10 bases in between. The CDR3 loop spans 14 amino acids. The CDR3 here is CASSEVQGGETQYF. CDR3 DNA sequence: TGTGCCAGCAGTGAAGTTCAGGGTGGAGAGACCCAGTACTTC.

The chain uses TRBV19 and TRBJ2-7; TRBD2 might be the D (5 bases). Trimming pared 9 bases from V and 6 bases from J, leaving 12 bases between. The length of the CDR3 is 11 residues. Germline values: CDR1 LNHDA, CDR2 SQIVND (reference sequence). This chain's CDR3 is CASSSRAEQYF. CDR3 DNA sequence: TGTGCCAGCAGCTCGCGGGCCGAGCAGTACTTC.

This clone was counted once. J is TRBJ1-1 and V is TRBV11-3; D uncertain. V lost 0 bases and J lost 0, with 8 bases in between. Germline lookup yields CDR1 SGHNT and CDR2 YENEEA. CDR3 length: 15 residues. The CDR3 sequence: CASSLETVLNTEAFF. DNA of the CDR3: TGTGCCAGCAGCTTAGAAACGGTACTGAACACTGAAGCTTTCTTT.

The chain has TRBV10-3 and TRBJ2-1, with TRBD1 as a possible D gene (5 bases). Germline assignment: CDR1 ENHRY and CDR2 SYGVKD. Trimming cost V 2 bases and J 3 bases, with 11 bases left between them. This CDR3 region has 15 residues. The CDR3 here is CAISEGQGIYNEQFF. The CDR3 coding sequence is TGTGCCATCAGTGAGGGCCAGGGCATCTACAATGAGCAGTTCTTC.

This rearrangement joins TRBV19 to TRBJ1-5; D gene unclear. CDR1 and CDR2 from the germline V gene are LNHDA and SQIVND (reference sequence). V gave up 0 bases and J gave up 3 bases, with 12 bases separating them. The CDR3 covers 16 residues. The CDR3 here is CASSIDPGTANQPQHF. The CDR3 DNA follows: TGTGCCAGTAGTATAGATCCCGGCACAGCCAATCAGCCCCAGCATTTT.